The 2 T cell receptor beta chains reported below all come from one sample, sequenced in a study of T-cell reconstitution after alpha-beta-depleted transplantation in children. Preparation of the TCRbeta library used unique molecular identifiers. TCRdb fed the PCR reads into MiXCR, producing one record per CDR3 protein. The sample consists of hundreds of thousands of distinct CDR3 sequences, about an eighth of them appearing once. The source material was PBMCs, sampled before TCRalphabeta/CD19-depleted stem cell transplant. All receptors come from a girl between 2 and 10 years old with congenital amegakaryocytic thrombocytopenia, due to receive a stem cell transplant.

This clonotype was found a few times. The J gene is TRBJ1-2, the V gene TRBV6-1; no definite D call. The CDR3 is 13 residues long. The V end was cut by 11 bases, the J end by 2 bases, with 15 bases between. In germline, CDR1 is MNHNS, CDR2 SASEGT. CDR3 DNA: TGTGCCCGCTACGACGGCGGGAACTATGGCTACACCTTC. Protein sequence: CARYDGGNYGYTF.

The genes are TRBV29-1 and TRBJ2-7; 8 nucleotides match TRBD1. Germline lookup yields CDR1 SQVTM and CDR2 ANQGSEA. The CDR3 is made up of 14 amino acids. V gave up 7 bases and J gave up 4 bases; unmatched junction bases: 12. The chain's CDR3 is CSAKIGQGAYEQYF. The CDR3 nucleotides are TGCAGCGCTAAAATCGGGCAGGGGGCTTACGAGCAGTACTTC.